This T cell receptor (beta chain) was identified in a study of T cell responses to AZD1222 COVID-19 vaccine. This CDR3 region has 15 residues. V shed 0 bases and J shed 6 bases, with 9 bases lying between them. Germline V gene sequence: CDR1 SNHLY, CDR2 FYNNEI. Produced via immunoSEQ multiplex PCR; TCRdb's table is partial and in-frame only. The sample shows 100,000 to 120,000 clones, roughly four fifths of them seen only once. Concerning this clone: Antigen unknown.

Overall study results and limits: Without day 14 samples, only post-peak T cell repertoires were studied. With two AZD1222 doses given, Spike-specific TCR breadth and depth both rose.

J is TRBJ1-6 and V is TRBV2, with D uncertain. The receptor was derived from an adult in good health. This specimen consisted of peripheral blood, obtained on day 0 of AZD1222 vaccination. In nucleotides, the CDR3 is TGTGCCAGCAGTGAAGCCGGAGTGGGTAATTCACCCCTCCACTTT. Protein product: CASSEAGVGNSPLHF.